The 10 T cell receptor beta chains below all came from one sample that was sequenced in a study of PD-1 blockade in classical Hodgkin lymphoma. The protocol was immunoSEQ multiplex PCR, while the TCRdb copy is restricted to in-frame clones and leaves out a portion. The sample holds 120,000 to 150,000 clones, around 73% seen once. Relapse was seen in all patients after autologous stem cell transplantation, and brentuximab vedotin exposure was variable. The sequenced sample was peripheral blood mononuclear cells (PBMCs), obtained before the second cycle of nivolumab. These receptors came from a human donor with classical Hodgkin lymphoma.

This chain uses TRBV19 with TRBJ2-2; 7 bases match TRBD2. With V trimmed by 3 bases and J by 6 bases, 10 bases remained unmatched. Germline CDR1 and CDR2: LNHDA and SQIVND (reference sequence). This CDR3 has 16 residues. This chain's CDR3 is CASSIGAGVLAGELFF. The CDR3 nucleotides read TGTGCCAGTAGTATCGGGGCGGGAGTTCTCGCCGGGGAGCTGTTTTTT. Full variable domain (rest looked up from reference TRBV19 and TRBJ2-2): DGGITQSPKYLFRKEGQNVTLSCEQNLNHDAMYWYRQDPGQGLRLIYYSQIVNDFQKGDIAEGYSVSREKKESFPLTVTSAQKNPTAFYLCASSIGAGVLAGELFFGEGSRLTVL.

This sequence joins TRBV5-4 and TRBJ1-1; possibly TRBD1 for D (6 bases). The CDR3 sequence is 15 residues long. Germline lookup yields CDR1 SGHNT and CDR2 YYREEE (reference sequence). The V end was cut by 6 bases, the J end by 0 bases, with 15 bases between. CDR3 in DNA: TGTGCCAGCACGCGGGGGCAGGGGCTGAACACTGAAGCTTTCTTT. Residues: CASTRGQGLNTEAFF.

The chain employs TRBV2 and TRBJ1-5; weak D call: TRBD1 (5 bases). This CDR3 spans 15 amino acids. Germline V gene data show CDR1 as SNHLY and CDR2 as FYNNEI. The germline V and J ends were trimmed by 1 base and 7 bases, with 14 bases remaining between them. The CDR3 DNA reads as TGTGCCAGCAGTGAAGTGCCAGTCGGGGGGCAGCCCCAGCATTTT. Translation: CASSEVPVGGQPQHF. Complete variable domain (other parts from reference TRBV2 and TRBJ1-5): EPEVTQTPSHQVTQMGQEVILRCVPISNHLYFYWYRQILGQKVEFLVSFYNNEISEKSEIFDDQFSVERPDGSNFTLKIRSTKLEDSAMYFCASSEVPVGGQPQHFGDGTRLSIL.

V usage is TRBV2 and J usage is TRBJ2-3; TRBD2 agrees at 12 bases. Losses at the gene ends were 5 bases for V and 7 bases for J; bases not matched to a gene: 7. This CDR3 is built from 15 residues. Germline V gene lookup returns CDR1 SNHLY and CDR2 FYNNEI. The CDR3 here is CASSPTSGGPNTQYF. The CDR3 nucleotides are TGTGCCAGCAGTCCGACTAGCGGGGGACCCAATACGCAGTATTTT.

Only a few counts were recorded for this clone. The chain is built from TRBV4-2 and TRBJ2-3; TRBD2 agrees at 14 bases. The V gene's germline CDR1 is LGHNA and CDR2 YNFKEQ. CDR3 length: 18 amino acids. The V segment lost 1 base and the J segment 2 bases; nucleotides outside the gene matches: 5. CDR3 residues: CASSQGGLAGDITDTQYF. The CDR3, as DNA: TGTGCCAGCAGCCAAGGGGGACTAGCGGGGGATATCACAGATACGCAGTATTTT.

This clone has a handful of counts. The rearrangement links TRBV9 to TRBJ2-1; 7 nucleotides line up with TRBD1. CDR1 and CDR2 (germline): SGDLS, YYNGEE. With 4 bases clipped from V and 5 bases from J, the junction kept 6 bases outside the gene matches. The CDR3 covers 14 residues. CDR3 DNA sequence: TGTGCCAGCAGCCGGAGGACAGGAGACAATGAGCAGTTCTTC. It specifies CASSRRTGDNEQFF.

The chain combines TRBV7-9 with TRBJ2-7; TRBD1 aligns across 8 bases. Looked up from germline, CDR1 is SEHNR and CDR2 is FQNEAQ (reference sequence). The CDR3 is 14 amino acids. The V segment lost 5 bases and the J segment 4 bases; nucleotides outside the gene matches: 7. The CDR3 sequence is CASSRTGLGYEQYF. Here the CDR3 DNA reads TGTGCCAGCAGCCGGACAGGGCTAGGTTACGAGCAGTACTTC.

This clone appeared once. The V gene is TRBV10-3, the J gene TRBJ1-5; D might be TRBD1 (5 bases). The V gene's germline CDR1 is ENHRY and CDR2 SYGVKD. CDR3 length: 16 residues. Trimming stripped 0 bases from V and 2 bases from J, with 11 bases between. The CDR3 DNA reads as TGTGCCATCAGTGAGTCTTCCGGGGCTGGCAATCAGCCCCAGCATTTT. Translation: CAISESSGAGNQPQHF.

About this clone itself: Within the sample, other DNA sequences also encode this same CDR3. The chain employs TRBV10-3 and TRBJ1-5, with a possible D match to TRBD1 (6 bases). Germline CDR1 reads ENHRY; CDR2 reads SYGVKD. The CDR3 contains 14 residues. Trimming pared 0 bases from V and 4 bases from J, leaving 7 bases between. In DNA form, the CDR3 reads TGTGCCATCAGTGAGTCTGACAGGAATCAGCCCCAGCATTTT. This gives the protein CAISESDRNQPQHF.

The table lists this clone with a few counts. The rearrangement joins TRBV7-8 to TRBJ1-1; D uncertain. The CDR3 extends over 13 amino acids. V was shortened by 5 bases and J by 4 bases, with 11 bases between the two germline ends. CDR1 is SGHVS and CDR2 is FQNEAQ in the germline V gene. In DNA, the CDR3 is TGTGCCAGCAGCCAGGAATTTGGCACTGAAGCTTTCTTT. Protein: CASSQEFGTEAFF.